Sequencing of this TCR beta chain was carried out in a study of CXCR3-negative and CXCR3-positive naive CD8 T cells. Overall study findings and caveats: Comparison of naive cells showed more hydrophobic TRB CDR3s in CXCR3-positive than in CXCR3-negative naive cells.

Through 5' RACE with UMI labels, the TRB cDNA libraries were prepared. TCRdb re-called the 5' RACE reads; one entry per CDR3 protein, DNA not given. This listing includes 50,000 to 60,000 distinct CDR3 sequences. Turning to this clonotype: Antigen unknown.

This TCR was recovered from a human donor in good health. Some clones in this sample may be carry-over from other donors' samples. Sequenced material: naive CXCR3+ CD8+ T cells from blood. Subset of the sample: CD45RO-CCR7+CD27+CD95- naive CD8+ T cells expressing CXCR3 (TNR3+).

The CDR3 here is CASSVEQGDDTGELFF. The V call is TRBV19, the J call TRBJ2-2; the TCRdb call, TRBD1, lacks DNA for checking. The CDR3 extends over 16 amino acids. Germline loops: CDR1 LNHDA, CDR2 SQIVND (reference sequence). Full variable domain (outside the CDR3, taken from reference TRBV19 and TRBJ2-2): DGGITQSPKYLFRKEGQNVTLSCEQNLNHDAMYWYRQDPGQGLRLIYYSQIVNDFQKGDIAEGYSVSREKKESFPLTVTSAQKNPTAFYLCASSVEQGDDTGELFFGEGSRLTVL.